This entry describes one TCR beta chain. This clone was counted once. Its binding antigen is unknown. Per-nucleotide qualities are absent, and no much larger clonotype sits a single base away. Based on the germline V gene (reference sequence), the CDR1 and CDR2 sequences are LNHDA and SQIVND. V lost 6 bases and J lost 7 bases, and the count of bases not matched to a germline gene is 11. Counted from cysteine to phenylalanine, this CDR3 has 14 amino acids. Of all the DNA, just the CDR3 is kept, 42 bases in frame from base 1. This record comes from a study of T cell responses to AZD1222 COVID-19 vaccine (dated by TCRdb to about 2021). Some background on the complete study: A total of over 230 trial participants underwent TCR sequencing, of whom 207 received two doses of AZD1222 and about 26 received two doses of the MenACWY control vaccine. Enrollment into the trials was organized by age into subgroups of 18-55, 56-69 and 70-plus years, and those subgroups contained around 150, 28 and 57 TCR-sequenced participants, respectively. Overall results and qualifications from the work: In the small 56-69-year group, the increase in depth fell short of significance, most likely because of low power. After two AZD1222 doses, spike-specific TCR breadth and depth were significantly higher than at day 0 and than in MenACWY recipients. The whole spike protein was spanned by vaccine-associated CD4 TCRs, and dominant responses were seen in regions 160-218 and 743-854. Participants were mostly white British and included more females than males, and it was suggested by the authors that clonal diversity may have been underestimated. Only six AZD1222 recipients were SARS-CoV-2 seropositive at baseline, limiting conclusions about previously exposed vaccinees. Nearly half of unique spike-specific TCRs reportedly recognized epitopes outside regions mutated in the B.1.351 and B.1.1.7 variants. Because no day 14 peak-response samples were available, repertoires were characterized only after the peak T cell response.

The CDR3 regions of human TCRbeta chains were analyzed by immunosequencing. The original methods were these. Repertoire TCRs were checked for matches against a reference library of SARS-CoV-2-specific TCRs that had been generated using the MIRA antigen-specificity platform. Breadth was defined as the fraction of unique TCRs that were SARS-CoV-2-associated. Depth was defined as the fraction of total T cells that were SARS-CoV-2-associated. Using the MIRA data, every spike-specific TCR was mapped to the spike region that the TCR reacted to and assigned to either a CD4 or a CD8 class. Log10-transformed breadth and depth values were compared by one-way ANOVA with Sidak's multiple comparisons tests. TCRdb's version of the immuneACCESS table is confined to in-frame rearrangements and falls short of the full clone set. An unresolved V gene accounts for under half of the shortfall where checked; the remainder is of unknown origin. From that table come the V and J calls and clone size; the DNA was used to work out D and trimming. Present in this sample are 35,000 to 45,000 clones, approximately 88% of which were seen just once. The ten largest clones add up to roughly 18% of the sample.

What the time point label conveys for this sample: about 28 days (+/-7) after the second vaccine dose. AZD1222 recipients with second doses at about 4 weeks or about 12 weeks were pooled, because spike-specific TCR depth and breadth did not differ between schedules. Vaccinee samples came from UK trials COV001 and COV002, including a single-blind randomized controlled phase 2/3 trial of AZD1222 (ChAdOx1 nCoV-19) in healthy adults. For TCRbeta chain sequencing, PBMC samples from trial participants were taken at day 0 and at day 28 after the second dose. This TCR was sampled from an adult who received the AZD1222 COVID-19 vaccine. The sequence links TRBV19 to TRBJ1-2; 7 bases in the junction line up with TRBD1. This sample comprised peripheral blood, obtained 28 days after the second AZD1222 dose. The CDR3 sequence is CASSRQGLRFGYTF. The DNA sequence reads TGTGCCAGTAGCCGACAGGGTCTTCGTTTTGGCTACACCTTC.